The TCR beta chain described here comes from a study of T cells after posttransplantation cyclophosphamide. Study-wide findings and caveats: Later blood repertoires were often dominated by clones from the donor CD8+ memory compartment.

Trimming cost V 6 bases and J 7 bases; bases outside gene matches: 4. The V gene's germline CDR1 is SNHLY and CDR2 FYNNEI. The CDR3 contains 13 residues. There are a few counts of this clone. No antigen is known for it. TCRdb keeps only in-frame clones here, not all; method: immunoSEQ multiplex PCR. This sample comprises fewer than 40,000 clones, none seen once only. This TCR was sampled from a woman in her thirties in good health and a related stem cell transplant donor. The sample was PBMCs. V usage is TRBV2 and J usage is TRBJ2-5, with 11 bases aligning to TRBD1. CDR3 loop: CASRDRGLTTQYF. The CDR3 DNA reads as TGTGCCAGCAGGGACAGGGGGCTTACGACCCAGTACTTC.